Listed here are 27 T cell receptor beta chains from one sample, sequenced in a study of CD8+CD57+ T cells in acquired aplastic anemia. Template material for TCR beta VDJ and CDR3 profiling consisted of genomic DNA. TCRdb re-derived calls from the reads in MiXCR, one entry per CDR3 protein. The sample lists roughly 160,000 distinct CDR3 sequences, approximately 60% occurring once. Sequencing was performed on sorted CD4+, CD8+, or CD8+CD57+ T cells (not recorded which) from PBMCs. The receptor set was obtained from a human donor in good health.

As concerns this clonotype: The junction and the germline gene differ at one end; a read error may be behind it. The chain carries TRBV6-1 and TRBJ2-7; D may match TRBD1 or TRBD2 (5 bases each). Per germline, CDR1 MNHNS and CDR2 SASEGT. The CDR3 runs to 15 residues. The CDR3 region is CASSYSIGGNSPLHF. The CDR3 DNA reads TGTGCCAGCAGTTACTCGATTGGGGGTAATTCACCCCTCCACTTC.

The gene calls are TRBV20-1 and TRBJ1-1; D gene uncertain. Trimming stripped 0 bases from V and 2 bases from J, with 7 bases between. CDR3 size: 13 residues. Germline values: CDR1 DFQATT, CDR2 SNEGSKA (reference sequence). The CDR3 here is CSARDNRNTEAFF. In DNA form, the CDR3 reads TGCAGTGCTAGAGACAACAGAAACACTGAAGCTTTCTTT.

This sequence joins TRBV24-1 and TRBJ2-3; D gene unclear. CDR3 length equals 12 residues. Deletions cut 5 bases from V and 5 bases from J, with 7 bases between. The germline gives CDR1 KGHDR, CDR2 SFDVKD. The CDR3 reads CATSVRGDTQYF. CDR3 bases: TGTGCCACCAGTGTTCGAGGAGATACGCAGTATTTT.

About this clonotype: One end of the junction fails to match germline, which may point to a read error. The V and J genes are TRBV15 and TRBJ2-1; D remains ambiguous. The CDR3 totals 14 residues. Germline loops: CDR1 LNHNV, CDR2 YYDKDF (reference sequence). CDR3 residues: CATSRDRVPTLRVF. The CDR3 DNA follows: TGTGCCACCAGCAGAGATCGGGTTCCCACGCTTAGGGTCTTC.

The chain carries TRBV7-3 and TRBJ1-1, with D possibly being TRBD1 (5 bases). CDR1 is SGHTA and CDR2 is FQGTGA in the germline V gene. The CDR3 has 13 amino acids. Trimming left V 5 bases short and J 5 bases short, with 12 bases between. In DNA form, the CDR3 reads TGTGCCAGCAGCCGTGGCGCAGGGACTGAAGCTTTCTTT. It codes for CASSRGAGTEAFF. Supplemented by reference TRBV7-3 and TRBJ1-1, the full variable domain reads GAGVSQTPSNKVTEKGKYVELRCDPISGHTALYWYRQSLGQGPEFLIYFQGTGAADDSGLPNDRFFAVRPEGSVSTLKIQRTERGDSAVYLCASSRGAGTEAFFGQGTRLTVV.

V is TRBV19 and J is TRBJ2-1; D is unresolved. This CDR3 is built from 13 residues. Trimming left V 2 bases short and J 8 bases short, with 10 bases between. The germline V gene encodes CDR1 LNHDA and CDR2 SQIVND (reference sequence). CDR3 sequence: CASSIQLGYEQFF. CDR3 in DNA: TGTGCCAGTAGTATACAACTCGGTTATGAGCAGTTCTTC.

The chain uses TRBV2 and TRBJ2-1, with no clear D. The CDR3 loop spans 15 amino acids. The germline gives CDR1 SNHLY, CDR2 FYNNEI. Between the trimmed V and J ends, which lost 1 base and 1 base, there was a span of 8 bases. The CDR3: CASSEGRRSYNEQFF. The CDR3 DNA reads as TGTGCCAGCAGTGAAGGGCGGCGATCCTACAATGAGCAGTTCTTC. Using reference TRBV2 and TRBJ2-1 for the parts outside the CDR3, the full variable domain is EPEVTQTPSHQVTQMGQEVILRCVPISNHLYFYWYRQILGQKVEFLVSFYNNEISEKSEIFDDQFSVERPDGSNFTLKIRSTKLEDSAMYFCASSEGRRSYNEQFFGPGTRLTVL.

The genes are TRBV20-1 and TRBJ2-2, with D tentatively TRBD1 (6 bases). This CDR3 contains 15 residues. Trimming took off 0 bases at V and 4 bases at J, with 12 bases between the two ends. Germline lookup yields CDR1 DFQATT and CDR2 SNEGSKA (reference sequence). The CDR3 bases are TGCAGTGCTAGAGATCTAGGCAGGGGCACCGGGGAGCTGTTTTTT. Its translation is CSARDLGRGTGELFF.

Only one count was recorded for this clonotype. This chain uses TRBV15 with TRBJ2-1; TRBD2 agrees at 11 bases. This CDR3 is 16 amino acids long. Looked up from germline, CDR1 is LNHNV and CDR2 is YYDKDF (reference sequence). V lost 0 bases to trimming and J lost 6 bases; unmatched junction nucleotides: 4. In DNA, the CDR3 is TGTGCCACCAGCAGAGATAGCGGGAGGGCTGGCAATGAGCAGTTCTTC. Residues: CATSRDSGRAGNEQFF.

This chain uses TRBV2 with TRBJ2-7; TRBD1 is a possible D gene (5 bases). Trimming took off 3 bases at V and 12 bases at J, with 9 bases between the two ends. The germline gives CDR1 SNHLY, CDR2 FYNNEI. CDR3 length equals 10 residues. CDR3 amino acids: CASSDREPYF. The CDR3, as DNA: TGTGCCAGCAGTGACAGGGAACCGTACTTC.

There are a few counts of this clonotype. The chain has TRBV7-6 and TRBJ1-2, with D maybe TRBD1 (6 bases). The CDR3 spans 13 residues. With 4 bases removed from V and 8 bases from J, the gap between germline ends came to 14 bases. In germline, CDR1 is SGHVS, CDR2 FNYEAQ. The CDR3 region has the DNA TGTGCCAGCAGCTCGGACAGTCTCGGGGGCTACACCTTC. This codes for CASSSDSLGGYTF.

This clonotype was counted at least ten times. The chain links TRBV10-3 to TRBJ1-1; no reliable D call. V was shortened by 10 bases and J by 0 bases, with 6 bases between the two germline ends. The germline V gene encodes CDR1 ENHRY and CDR2 SYGVKD. The length of the CDR3 is 11 residues. The CDR3, as DNA: TGTGCCACGACTCTGAACACTGAAGCTTTCTTT. Protein sequence: CATTLNTEAFF.

This clonotype was seen a handful of times. The chain joins TRBV12-3 or TRBV12-4 to TRBJ1-5; D is unclear. V gave up 3 bases and J gave up 3 bases, with 9 bases separating them. The CDR3 sequence is 14 residues long. The CDR3 DNA reads as TGTGCCAGCAGTTTGGCGCAGCCCAATCAGCCCCAGCATTTT. It encodes CASSLAQPNQPQHF.

Comment on this clonotype: The junction departs from germline at one end; a sequencing error may be responsible. This chain joins TRBV7-8 and TRBJ2-3, with TRBD1 matching over 8 bases. The germline gives CDR1 SGHVS, CDR2 FQNEAQ. The CDR3 contains 15 residues. CDR3 bases: TGTGCCAGCAGCCAGGACAGGGTCGCCACAGATACGCATTATTTT. Translation gives CASSQDRVATDTHYF.

CDR3 region: CASSLDRVRYQPQHF. Here the CDR3 DNA reads TGTGCCAGTTCCCTCGACAGGGTTAGGTATCAGCCCCAGCATTTT. The chain carries TRBV19 and TRBJ1-5, with TRBD1 matching 7 bases. In germline, CDR1 is LNHDA, CDR2 SQIVND (reference sequence). There are 15 residues in the CDR3. The J segment lost 5 bases and the V segment lost 8 bases, leaving 12 bases of the junction unmatched.

This clonotype was counted once. One end of the junction does not line up with germline, which may come from a read error. V and J are TRBV20-1 and TRBJ2-1; a weak D match, TRBD2 (6 bases). This CDR3 is built from 14 residues. Germline assignment: CDR1 DFQATT and CDR2 SNEGSKA (reference sequence). The CDR3 is CRARDPRDSNEQFF. In DNA form, the CDR3 reads TGCCGTGCTAGAGACCCAAGGGACTCTAATGAGCAGTTCTTC.

The genes are TRBV12-3 or TRBV12-4 and TRBJ2-7; TRBD1 is a possible D gene (5 bases). Trimming stripped 6 bases from V and 5 bases from J, with 17 bases between. There are 14 residues in the CDR3. The CDR3 coding sequence is TGTGCCAGCAGCAACGACAGATGGCCTCACGAGCAGTACTTC. Translation gives CASSNDRWPHEQYF.

The rearrangement joins TRBV13 to TRBJ2-5, with a tentative D call TRBD1 (5 bases). Trimming took off 0 bases at V and 2 bases at J, with 7 bases between the two ends. In germline, CDR1 is PRHDT, CDR2 FYEKMQ (reference sequence). The CDR3 loop spans 14 amino acids. The CDR3 region is CASSLGAGQETQYF. The CDR3 coding sequence is TGTGCCAGCAGCTTAGGGGCAGGGCAAGAGACCCAGTACTTC. Based on the CDR3 plus reference TRBV13 and TRBJ2-5, the full variable domain is AAGVIQSPRHLIKEKRETATLKCYPIPRHDTVYWYQQGPGQDPQFLISFYEKMQSDKGSIPDRFSAQQFSDYHSELNMSSLELGDSALYFCASSLGAGQETQYFGPGTRLLVL.

This chain joins TRBV19 and TRBJ2-1; 8 bases agree with TRBD2. The ends lost 3 bases at V and 2 bases at J; junction bases unmatched: 3. CDR1 and CDR2 from the germline V gene are LNHDA and SQIVND (reference sequence). The CDR3 has 15 residues. CDR3 bases: TGTGCCAGTAGTATCGGCGGGGGGCCCTACAATGAGCAGTTCTTC. This gives the protein CASSIGGGPYNEQFF. Supplemented by reference TRBV19 and TRBJ2-1, the full variable domain reads DGGITQSPKYLFRKEGQNVTLSCEQNLNHDAMYWYRQDPGQGLRLIYYSQIVNDFQKGDIAEGYSVSREKKESFPLTVTSAQKNPTAFYLCASSIGGGPYNEQFFGPGTRLTVL.

The chain carries TRBV5-6 and TRBJ2-7; D unclear. Germline CDR1 and CDR2: SGHDT and YYEEEE. The length of the CDR3 is 13 residues. Trimming took 0 bases from V and 2 from J, leaving 6 bases between them. The CDR3 nucleotides are TGTGCCAGCAGCTTGGTAGGTCCCTACGAGCAGTACTTC. Translating it yields CASSLVGPYEQYF.

This rearrangement joins TRBV5-1 to TRBJ1-1; D uncertain. The V and J ends lost 0 bases and 6 bases respectively, with 12 bases between them. This CDR3 contains 14 residues. Germline CDR1 and CDR2: SGHRS and YFSETQ. Written as DNA, the CDR3 is TGCGCCAGCAGCTTGGGTTTGGGTGGGCCTGAAGCTTTCTTT. Its protein is CASSLGLGGPEAFF.

This clonotype was recorded at least ten times. This chain connects TRBV5-1 to TRBJ2-2; TRBD2 might be the D (5 bases). Trimming pared 0 bases from V and 3 bases from J, leaving 9 bases between. Germline values: CDR1 SGHRS, CDR2 YFSETQ. CDR3 length: 15 residues. The CDR3: CASSLAAGDTGELFF. CDR3 in DNA: TGCGCCAGCAGCTTGGCGGCCGGGGACACCGGGGAGCTGTTTTTT.

Concerning this clonotype: The junction and the germline gene differ at one end; a read error may be behind it. The gene calls are TRBV29-1 and TRBJ2-7, with D hard to call. Germline V lookup: CDR1 SQVTM, CDR2 ANQGSEA. The CDR3 length is 13 residues. The CDR3 region has the DNA TGCAGCGTTGCGGAAAGTGTTTCCTACGGGCAGTACTTC. This translates into CSVAESVSYGQYF.

This clonotype was seen a handful of times. Relative to the germline gene, one junction end is altered; a read error may explain this. The chain couples TRBV5-1 to TRBJ1-1, with D possibly being TRBD1 (6 bases). This CDR3 comprises 15 residues. CDR1 and CDR2 from the germline V gene are SGHRS and YFSETQ. CDR3 DNA sequence: TGTGCCAGCAGCTTGAATCCAGGGGCGAACACTGAAGCTTTCTTT. Protein product: CASSLNPGANTEAFF.

There are a few counts of this clonotype. The CDR3 DNA sequence: TGTGCCACCAGTGTCCTTTTGGCTAGCGGGGAGGACAATGAGCAGTTCTTC. Protein: CATSVLLASGEDNEQFF. This chain connects TRBV24-1 to TRBJ2-1; 9 bases are a match to TRBD2. In germline, CDR1 is KGHDR, CDR2 SFDVKD. CDR3 length: 17 residues. V dropped 5 bases and J dropped 5; count of bases not matched to a gene: 12.

This clonotype occurred once. The CDR3 region has the DNA TGTGCCATCAGTGCCGGGGGTTCCTACAATGAGCAGTTCTTC. This gives the protein CAISAGGSYNEQFF. V usage is TRBV10-3 and J usage is TRBJ2-1; D is perhaps TRBD2 (6 bases). This CDR3 contains 14 residues. CDR1 is ENHRY and CDR2 is SYGVKD in the germline V gene. Trimming took off 4 bases at V and 1 base at J, with 8 bases between the two ends.

This chain joins TRBV10-3 and TRBJ1-2; no clear D. This CDR3 contains 16 residues. The germline gives CDR1 ENHRY, CDR2 SYGVKD. Trimming shortened V by 0 bases and J by 8 bases, and 19 bases separated the two germline ends. CDR3 in DNA: TGTGCCATCAGTGAGTCAGTGGGGTCTTCTCACCCGGGCTACACCTTC. Its translation is CAISESVGSSHPGYTF.